Listed here are 15 T cell receptor beta chains from one sample, sequenced in a study of regulatory and conventional T cells in RAG deficiency. The protocol was immunoSEQ multiplex PCR, while the TCRdb copy is restricted to in-frame clones and leaves out a portion. The sample has tens of thousands of clones, 90% to 95% seen once; the top ten hold approximately 0.8%. Regulatory T cells were sorted from blood as CD4+ CD25-high CD127-low cells. These data were likewise used in another study, on regulatory T cells. Per that paper: The PCR used 52 TRBV and 13 TRBJ primers.

The specimen was Tregs sorted from blood. These receptors all stem from a human donor in good health.

V is TRBV5-4 and J is TRBJ2-7; D is unclear. Looked up from germline, CDR1 is SGHNT and CDR2 is YYREEE (reference sequence). V was pared by 4 bases and J by 3 bases, with 17 bases between. This CDR3 is 15 amino acids long. The CDR3 region is CASSLHKDLGYEQYF. The CDR3 region has the DNA TGTGCCAGCAGCCTGCACAAGGATTTGGGCTACGAGCAGTACTTC.

V gene TRBV7-9 combines with J gene TRBJ2-5, with 8 bases identical to TRBD2. The germline gives CDR1 SEHNR, CDR2 FQNEAQ (reference sequence). V was clipped by 4 bases and J by 11 bases; unmatched bases: 9. The CDR3 length is 13 residues. Here the CDR3 DNA reads TGTGCCAGCAGCTCATGGACCGGGGGGGAGCAGTACTTC. Translated: CASSSWTGGEQYF.

The chain carries TRBV10-2 and TRBJ2-1; 12 bases are shared with TRBD2. CDR1 and CDR2 (germline): WSHSY, SAAADI. The CDR3 loop spans 16 amino acids. V was pared by 6 bases and J by 1 base, with 4 bases of the junction left unmatched. The CDR3 DNA is TGCGCCAGCAGGAGGACTAGCGGGGTATCCTACAATGAGCAGTTCTTC. The encoded protein is CASRRTSGVSYNEQFF.

The genes are TRBV11-2 and TRBJ2-3; the D is unclear. The CDR3 has 16 amino acids. Germline-derived CDR1 and CDR2 are SGHAT and FQNNGV. Trimming left V 2 bases short and J 7 bases short, with 19 bases between. This CDR3 reads CASSLYPKPGPNTQYF. Here the CDR3 DNA reads TGTGCCAGCAGCTTATATCCGAAACCCGGTCCAAATACGCAGTATTTT.

The V and J genes are TRBV2 and TRBJ1-1; 8 bases are shared with TRBD1. V lost 7 bases, J lost 1 base, and 5 bases stayed unmatched. Germline V gives CDR1 SNHLY, CDR2 FYNNEI. The CDR3 spans 14 residues. The CDR3: CASTLGQGNTEAFF. CDR3 nucleotide sequence: TGTGCCAGCACCCTAGGACAGGGGAACACTGAAGCTTTCTTT.

CDR3 DNA sequence: TGTGCCAGCAGCTTGAGGACAGGATTAAGAAACACCATATATTTT. It is translated as CASSLRTGLRNTIYF. The chain carries TRBV5-4 and TRBJ1-3; 7 positions agree with TRBD1. This CDR3 has 15 residues. Germline-derived CDR1 and CDR2 are SGHNT and YYREEE (reference sequence). V lost 1 base to trimming and J lost 5 bases; unmatched junction nucleotides: 6.

The V call is TRBV6-1, the J call TRBJ2-1; possibly TRBD1 for D (6 bases). The ends were cut back, 8 bases at V and 2 bases at J, with 16 bases in the middle. There are 15 residues in the CDR3. CDR1 MNHNS and CDR2 SASEGT come from the germline V gene. The CDR3 protein is CASPRNAGAYNEQFF. The CDR3 DNA is TGTGCCAGCCCCCGCAATGCAGGGGCCTACAATGAGCAGTTCTTC.

The chain recombines TRBV28 with TRBJ2-7; D may be TRBD1 (5 bases). The CDR3 runs 14 residues. V lost 6 bases to trimming and J lost 2 bases, with 14 bases between them. The germline gives CDR1 MDHEN, CDR2 SYDVKM. For the CDR3, the DNA is TGTGCCAGCAGGACCAGGGCTAGGGCCTACGAGCAGTACTTC. Translating gives CASRTRARAYEQYF.

V is TRBV9 and J is TRBJ2-1; the D gene is possibly TRBD1 (6 bases). Germline-derived CDR1 and CDR2 are SGDLS and YYNGEE. V dropped 0 bases and J dropped 8 bases, with 12 bases sitting between them. This CDR3 spans 14 amino acids. The CDR3 region has the DNA TGTGCCAGCAGCGTAGCCCTTGACAGGTATGAGCAGTTCTTC. It is translated as CASSVALDRYEQFF.

J is TRBJ1-3 and V is TRBV6-5, with D unresolved. Germline V gives CDR1 MNHEY, CDR2 SVGAGI. The CDR3 has 13 residues. Trimming stripped 6 bases from V and 4 bases from J, with 10 bases between. The CDR3, as DNA: TGTGCCAGCAGGCAGGCCGGGGGAAACACCATATATTTT. Amino acid sequence: CASRQAGGNTIYF.

The genes are TRBV5-1 and TRBJ2-3; D may be TRBD1 (5 bases). Trimming removed 4 bases at V and 0 bases at J, with 6 bases between. CDR3 length: 13 residues. CDR1 SGHRS and CDR2 YFSETQ come from the germline V gene. The CDR3: CASSPGSTDTQYF. The CDR3 bases are TGCGCCAGCAGCCCAGGGAGCACAGATACGCAGTATTTT. Variable domain in full (rest from reference TRBV5-1 and TRBJ2-3): KAGVTQTPRYLIKTRGQQVTLSCSPISGHRSVSWYQQTPGQGLQFLFEYFSETQRNKGNFPGRFSGRQFSNSRSEMNVSTLELGDSALYLCASSPGSTDTQYFGPGTRLTVL.

The chain combines TRBV6-5 with TRBJ1-2, with 7 bases identical to TRBD1. Trimming cost V 6 bases and J 1 base; bases outside gene matches: 2. CDR1 is MNHEY, CDR2 SVGAGI, per germline. The CDR3 has 13 amino acids. The CDR3 DNA reads as TGTGCCAGCAGCCGGGACAGTAACTATGGCTACACCTTC. Translating it yields CASSRDSNYGYTF.

The V and J genes are TRBV7-9 and TRBJ1-2; weak D call: TRBD1 (6 bases). Germline assignment: CDR1 SEHNR and CDR2 FQNEAQ (reference sequence). V lost 5 bases and J lost 6, with 16 bases in between. This CDR3 has 14 residues. CDR3 DNA sequence: TGTGCCAGCAGCAGCTACAGGGAGGCCCATGGCTACACCTTC. Translated, it gives CASSSYREAHGYTF. Complete variable domain (other parts from reference TRBV7-9 and TRBJ1-2): DTGVSQNPRHKITKRGQNVTFRCDPISEHNRLYWYRQTLGQGPEFLTYFQNEAQLEKSRLLSDRFSAERPKGSFSTLEIQRTEQGDSAMYLCASSSYREAHGYTFGSGTRLTVV.

This chain uses TRBV5-1 with TRBJ2-5; TRBD2 aligns across 10 bases. Per germline, CDR1 SGHRS and CDR2 YFSETQ. The V segment lost 9 bases and the J segment 4 bases; nucleotides outside the gene matches: 12. The CDR3 sequence is 15 residues long. The CDR3 loop is CATRERGGSRETQYF. In DNA, the CDR3 is TGCGCCACCCGAGAGCGGGGGGGCTCTCGAGAGACCCAGTACTTC. Complete variable domain (other parts from reference TRBV5-1 and TRBJ2-5): KAGVTQTPRYLIKTRGQQVTLSCSPISGHRSVSWYQQTPGQGLQFLFEYFSETQRNKGNFPGRFSGRQFSNSRSEMNVSTLELGDSALYLCATRERGGSRETQYFGPGTRLLVL.

The genes are TRBV7-8 and TRBJ2-7; the D call may be TRBD1 or TRBD2 (5 bases each). CDR3 length: 15 amino acids. The ends were cut back, 1 base at V and 2 bases at J, with 12 bases in the middle. Germline V CDR1 and CDR2: SGHVS, FQNEAQ. CDR3 region: CASSLERGVAYEQYF. DNA for the CDR3: TGTGCCAGCAGCTTAGAGAGGGGAGTCGCCTACGAGCAGTACTTC.